Listed below are T cell receptor beta chains from one sample, sequenced in a study of cytomegalovirus exposure and HLA in healthy donors. Produced via immunoSEQ multiplex PCR; TCRdb's table is partial and in-frame only. This sample has hundreds of thousands of clones, with about 80% found just once. Sequences were obtained from PBMCs. The source is a middle-aged woman in good health and CMV-seronegative. Both conserved end residues are trimmed from each CDR3.

V: TRBV7-3
CDR3: ASSLNRGDEQY

V: TRBV15
CDR3: ATSNRQTDEQY

V: TRBV6-1
CDR3: ASSRGTGWADT

V: TRBV30
CDR3: AWNTGAGGYT

V: TRBV30
CDR3: AWSVLGGQQTQY

V: TRBV18
CDR3: ASSPGQGLRETQY

V: TRBV6-1
CDR3: ASSEMDRDVGNEQF

V: TRBV5-8
CDR3: ASSLGRSGGRETQY

V: TRBV7-3
CDR3: ASSFPGGVNHEQY

V: TRBV10-2
CDR3: ASNTNGARQPQH

V: TRBV6-5
CDR3: ASSLYGTDQETQY

V: TRBV29-1
CDR3: SVGVRGDEQY

V: TRBV7-9
CDR3: SSIGDNTEAF

V: TRBV5-1
CDR3: ASSLGDRGQETQY

V: TRBV19
CDR3: ATRVGRDNEKLF

V: TRBV7-3
CDR3: ASSLQGGYEQY

V: TRBV5-6
CDR3: ASSLTKFQGYGYT

V: TRBV5-1
CDR3: ASSFGTVTDTQY

V: TRBV23-1
CDR3: ASSRLQGRANYGYT

V: TRBV27
CDR3: ASSFGAGYGYT

V: TRBV30
CDR3: AWSTTGGPLH

V: TRBV6-5
CDR3: AAKGAGSNQPQH

V: TRBV14
CDR3: ASSPLDTPYEQY

V: TRBV10-1
CDR3: ASSVQGNTEAF

V: TRBV2
CDR3: ASSELTGIGGELF

V: TRBV5-4
CDR3: ASSRRQGNSPLH

V: TRBV4-2
CDR3: ASKAGTTDTQY

V: TRBV7-2
CDR3: ASSRRDRRNSPLH

V: TRBV28
CDR3: ASTSGGVLKNIQY

V: TRBV15
CDR3: ATSPQQGVEKLF

V: TRBV11-3
CDR3: ASSLRRGDTQY

V: TRBV10-3
CDR3: AISASGAGATNEKLF

V: TRBV5-4
CDR3: ASLPQGSYNEQF

V: TRBV15
CDR3: ATSRDKDIREKLF

V: TRBV9
CDR3: ASSSEPGQGGEQY

V: TRBV9
CDR3: ASSVMAGATNEKLF

V: TRBV5-4
CDR3: ASRDDSVGYT

V: TRBV30
CDR3: AWTPDRINTEAF

V: TRBV7-6
CDR3: ASSPGPGRTVVIQY

V: TRBV7-3
CDR3: ASSPRQGGTEAF

V: TRBV19
CDR3: ASKQGEAQEAF

V: TRBV27
CDR3: ASSPVPGGRSTDTQY

V: TRBV30
CDR3: AWSVGLDRGYSNQPQH

V: TRBV5-1
CDR3: ASGTSGNYEQY

V: TRBV29-1
CDR3: SVEEGTSGDGEQF

V: TRBV6-5
CDR3: ASYRVDYGYT